These T cell receptor beta chains were read from a single sample in a study of blood T cells in healthy people across ages. TCRdb fed the 5' RACE reads into MiXCR, producing one record per CDR3 protein. The sample has 650,000 to 1,000,000 distinct CDR3 sequences, around 34% seen once; the top ten hold 10% to 15%. The source material was blood. These receptors all come from a man between 18 and 29 years old in good health. CDR3s include the opening cysteine and the closing phenylalanine or tryptophan. The D gene is left open where the match is weak. Clone size is not always given. Where it is, it says once, few, many or a class for expanded clones.

TRBD2,16,TRBV12-3/TRBV12-4,TRBJ2-1,.,TGTGCCAGCAGTTTCGGGGGGGGCCCGGTCGGCAATGAGCAGTTCTTC,CASSFGGGPVGNEQFF
.,13,TRBV7-2,TRBJ2-5,.,TGTGCCAGCAGCTTAGAACGGAGGGAGACCCAGTACTTC,CASSLERRETQYF
TRBD1,15,TRBV5-1,TRBJ1-1,few,TGCGCCAGCCACGGACAGGGCCTGATGAACACTGAAGCTTTCTTT,CASHGQGLMNTEAFF
TRBD1,14,TRBV12-3/TRBV12-4,TRBJ1-4,.,TGTGCCAGCATGAGCATACAGGGGAATGAAAAACTGTTTTTT,CASMSIQGNEKLFF
.,12,TRBV4-3,TRBJ1-5,.,TGCGCCAGCAGCCAAGATCGAGGGCCCCAGCATTTT,CASSQDRGPQHF
.,15,TRBV7-2,TRBJ1-1,.,TGTGCCAGCAGCTTACGTTCTGTGTTGGGCACTGAAGCTTTCTTT,CASSLRSVLGTEAFF
.,14,TRBV20-1,TRBJ2-3,few,TGCAGTGCTAGACGCGGACTAAGTCGCGATACGCAGTATTTT,CSARRGLSRDTQYF
.,14,TRBV18,TRBJ2-5,many,TGTGCCAGCTCACCAGACGCGGAACAGGAGACCCAGTACTTC,CASSPDAEQETQYF
.,11,TRBV14,TRBJ2-1,many,TGTGCCAGCAGCCAAGACAATGAGCAGTTCTTC,CASSQDNEQFF
.,13,TRBV29-1,TRBJ1-2,many,TGCAGCGTTGAAGATCCCGCAGGGCATGGCTACACCTTC,CSVEDPAGHGYTF
.,16,TRBV12-3/TRBV12-4,TRBJ2-7,.,TGTGCCAGCAGTTTTGGGCTGGGGCAGGGCGAATCCGAGCAGTACTTC,CASSFGLGQGESEQYF
.,15,TRBV9,TRBJ1-1,few,TGTGCCAGCAGCGTAGCGTTGGGCGAGAACACTGAAGCTTTCTTT,CASSVALGENTEAFF
.,14,TRBV4-3,TRBJ2-7,many,TGCGCCAGCAGCCAAGATGTCCAGACCTACGAGCAGTACTTC,CASSQDVQTYEQYF
TRBD1,15,TRBV6-2/TRBV6-3,TRBJ2-1,few,TGTGCCAGCAGTTACTCGGACAGGGGGCTCAATGAGCAGTTCTTC,CASSYSDRGLNEQFF
.,14,TRBV5-1,TRBJ2-1,.,TGCGCCAGCAGCTTGGGGGACCCTCAGAATGAGCAGTTCTTC,CASSLGDPQNEQFF
.,15,TRBV4-1,TRBJ1-5,few,TGCGCCAGCAGCCAAGCCTCAGGAGGCAATCAGCCCCAGCATTTT,CASSQASGGNQPQHF
.,15,TRBV2,TRBJ1-5,.,TGTGCCAGCAGTGATAAGGGGGGTAGCAATCAGCCCCAGCATTTT,CASSDKGGSNQPQHF
TRBD1,14,TRBV18,TRBJ1-4,.,TGTGCCAGCTCACCAAGGGGACAGAATGAAAAACTGTTTTTT,CASSPRGQNEKLFF
.,13,TRBV29-1,TRBJ1-1,.,TGCAGCGTCACTCTCAGGGTGACAACTGAAGCTTTCTTT,CSVTLRVTTEAFF
.,16,TRBV12-3/TRBV12-4,TRBJ2-5,.,TGTGCCAGCAGTGCCCTATCGGGAGTGGATCATGAGACCCAGTACTTC,CASSALSGVDHETQYF
.,12,TRBV28,TRBJ2-1,.,TGTGCCAGCAGTTTGTTTAGTCTTGAGCAGTTCTTC,CASSLFSLEQFF
.,14,TRBV20-1,TRBJ2-7,once,TGCTGTGCTAGAGGAGGGGGGGACCTCTACGAGCAGTACTTC,CCARGGGDLYEQYF
.,17,TRBV20-1,TRBJ2-4,.,TGCAGTGCTAAGGACCTTAACCAGAAACTAGCCAAAAACATTCAGTACTTC,CSAKDLNQKLAKNIQYF
.,18,TRBV20-1,TRBJ1-1,few,TGCAGTGCTCGCCATCTCCGGGATATGAGTCTTGGGGGCACTGAAGCTTTCTTT,CSARHLRDMSLGGTEAFF
.,12,TRBV10-3,TRBJ2-1,many,TGTGCCATCACGTCGACAGACAATGAGCAGTTCTTC,CAITSTDNEQFF
.,14,TRBV20-1,TRBJ2-7,.,TGCAGTGCTAGATTCCGGGGTTCTCCTTACGAGCAGTACTTC,CSARFRGSPYEQYF
.,16,TRBV4-2,TRBJ2-2,few,TGTGCCAGCAGCTCAAGCGACCTATCGAGCACCGGGGAGCTGTTTTTT,CASSSSDLSSTGELFF